The 30 T cell receptor beta chains below were found in one sample sequenced in a study of T-cell memory formation after mild COVID-19. In TCRdb, the 5' RACE reads were re-called with MiXCR into one record per CDR3 protein. The sample consists of 500,000 to 600,000 distinct CDR3 sequences, roughly 18% of them appearing once. What was sequenced was PBMCs or a T cell subset sorted from them (not recorded which). The receptor source for this set is an adult woman who had mild COVID-19 (a few samples of this study predate the infection). Cell type and time point are not known.

V and J are TRBV7-2 and TRBJ2-7, with a weak D call TRBD2 (6 bases). Trimming cost V 5 bases and J 2 bases, with 13 bases left between them. The length of the CDR3 is 14 residues. Germline V CDR1 and CDR2: SGHTA, FQGNSA. The CDR3: CASSRRAGPYEQYF. The CDR3 DNA sequence: TGTGCCAGCAGCAGGAGAGCGGGCCCCTACGAGCAGTACTTC.

This sequence joins TRBV5-1 and TRBJ2-5; D is perhaps TRBD2 (5 bases). CDR1 is SGHRS, CDR2 YFSETQ, per germline. This CDR3 region has 13 residues. Trimming left V 7 bases short and J 5 bases short, with 15 bases between. The chain's CDR3 is CASRATTGETQYF. CDR3 in DNA: TGCGCCAGCCGGGCCACTACGGGGGAGACCCAGTACTTC.

This clonotype was counted between two and nine times. This chain links TRBV6-5 with TRBJ2-5; possible D gene TRBD2, 6 bases. V was pared by 6 bases and J by 4 bases, with 18 bases between. The CDR3 consists of 15 residues. Germline V lookup: CDR1 MNHEY, CDR2 SVGAGI. The CDR3 protein is CASSRRRGGGETQYF. The DNA for the CDR3 is TGTGCCAGCAGCCGCCGGCGGGGCGGCGGAGAGACCCAGTACTTC.

This clonotype was recorded a few times. This rearrangement joins TRBV5-1 to TRBJ1-1; TRBD1 might be the D (6 bases). The germline V gene has CDR1 SGHRS and CDR2 YFSETQ. This CDR3 region has 15 residues. V lost 0 bases to trimming and J lost 4 bases, with 13 bases between them. CDR3 in amino acids: CASSLEGEVRTEAFF. DNA for the CDR3: TGCGCCAGCAGCTTGGAGGGGGAAGTCCGCACTGAAGCTTTCTTT.

The genes are TRBV2 and TRBJ2-5; D is possibly TRBD2 (5 bases). The CDR3 length is 14 residues. Trimming pared 6 bases from V and 5 bases from J, leaving 16 bases between. Germline V gene data show CDR1 as SNHLY and CDR2 as FYNNEI. The CDR3 spells CASRTPTRPETQYF. The CDR3 nucleotides are TGTGCCAGCAGGACCCCAACTAGGCCGGAGACCCAGTACTTC.

This clonotype has more than one count but fewer than ten. The chain recombines TRBV19 with TRBJ2-2; D gene uncertain. V was clipped by 3 bases and J by 6 bases, with 8 bases between them. This CDR3 has 13 residues. Per germline, CDR1 LNHDA and CDR2 SQIVND (reference sequence). Here the CDR3 DNA reads TGTGCCAGTAGTATGGTGGGCGCCGGGGAGCTGTTTTTT. It specifies CASSMVGAGELFF.

This clonotype has only a few counts. This rearrangement joins TRBV24-1 to TRBJ2-1; D is perhaps TRBD2 (7 bases). Germline CDR1 and CDR2: KGHDR and SFDVKD. This CDR3 has 19 amino acids. The V and J ends lost 2 bases and 4 bases respectively, with 23 bases between them. CDR3 in amino acids: CATSDYPKGGPGRYNEQFF. CDR3 nucleotides: TGTGCCACCAGTGATTACCCCAAGGGGGGGCCCGGTAGGTACAATGAGCAGTTCTTC.

V is TRBV12-3 or TRBV12-4 and J is TRBJ1-5; TRBD1 might be the D (5 bases). The CDR3 is 15 amino acids. The ends were cut back, 2 bases at V and 2 bases at J, with 10 bases in the middle. The CDR3 loop is CASSLRGAGNQPQHF. The CDR3 DNA sequence: TGTGCCAGCAGTTTAAGAGGGGCCGGCAATCAGCCCCAGCATTTT.

This chain connects TRBV7-2 to TRBJ1-5; D not certain. The CDR3 totals 12 residues. Germline CDR1 is SGHTA and CDR2 is FQGNSA. V was pared by 4 bases and J by 6 bases, with 7 bases between. CDR3 loop: CASSSLGQPQHF. For the CDR3, the DNA is TGTGCCAGCAGCTCGCTGGGTCAGCCCCAGCATTTT.

V and J are TRBV6-1 and TRBJ2-6; possibly TRBD1 or TRBD2 for D (5 bases each). The CDR3 contains 15 residues. Germline assignment: CDR1 MNHNS and CDR2 SASEGT. The V and J ends lost 3 bases and 4 bases respectively, with 10 bases between them. CDR3 residues: CASSDWGSGANVLTF. Here the CDR3 DNA reads TGTGCCAGCAGTGACTGGGGGTCCGGGGCCAACGTCCTGACTTTC.

The chain recombines TRBV20-1 with TRBJ2-1; possibly TRBD1 or TRBD2 for D (5 bases each). Trimming took off 5 bases at V and 4 bases at J, with 18 bases between the two ends. Germline assignment: CDR1 DFQATT and CDR2 SNEGSKA (reference sequence). This CDR3 region has 15 residues. CDR3 in amino acids: CSAVGKGIMYNEQFF. The CDR3 DNA sequence: TGCAGTGCTGTCGGGAAGGGGATTATGTACAATGAGCAGTTCTTC.

The V gene is TRBV4-2, the J gene TRBJ2-5; D is perhaps TRBD2 (6 bases). CDR3 size: 16 residues. V lost 4 bases to trimming and J lost 1 base, with 16 bases between them. Germline CDR1 is LGHNA and CDR2 is YNFKEQ. The CDR3 nucleotides read TGTGCCAGCAGCCTAGCGGCGGCGGGGTCCCAAGAGACCCAGTACTTC. Its translation is CASSLAAAGSQETQYF.

CDR3 sequence reads: CASSLNLGPEAFF. The CDR3 DNA reads TGCGCCAGCAGCTTGAACCTGGGGCCAGAAGCTTTCTTT. The gene calls are TRBV5-1 and TRBJ1-1, with D possibly TRBD1 on 5 matching bases. Trimming took off 1 base at V and 8 bases at J, with 12 bases between the two ends. This CDR3 is built from 13 residues. The V gene's germline CDR1 is SGHRS and CDR2 YFSETQ.

This clonotype was observed a handful of times. The rearrangement uses TRBV6-2 or TRBV6-3 and TRBJ2-7, with TRBD1 as a possible D gene (5 bases). The CDR3 totals 14 residues. V was trimmed by 7 bases and J by 0 bases, leaving 13 bases between them. Germline V gene data show CDR1 as MNHEY and CDR2 as SVGEGT. The CDR3 reads CASKRQGTSYEQYF. The CDR3 coding sequence is TGTGCCAGCAAAAGGCAGGGAACCTCCTACGAGCAGTACTTC.

The CDR3: CASTRDRIYGYTF. CDR3 in DNA: TGTGCCAGCACCCGGGACAGGATCTATGGCTACACCTTC. V and J are TRBV6-1 and TRBJ1-2, with 8 bases fitting TRBD1. V lost 7 bases to trimming and J lost 4 bases; unmatched junction nucleotides: 5. The CDR3 extends over 13 amino acids. Germline lookup yields CDR1 MNHNS and CDR2 SASEGT.

The chain employs TRBV12-3 or TRBV12-4 and TRBJ1-4, with 8 bases identical to TRBD1. CDR3 length equals 15 residues. After removal of 5 bases from V and 3 bases from J, the junction contained 5 bases not matched to a gene. The CDR3 reads CASSLGDRPNEKLFF. In DNA, the CDR3 is TGTGCCAGCAGTCTGGGGGACAGGCCTAATGAAAAACTGTTTTTT.

This clonotype was detected ten times or more. This chain joins TRBV18 and TRBJ1-1; 7 bases agree with TRBD1. The V gene end was trimmed by 6 bases and the J gene end by 1 base; junction bases not matched to a gene: 5. Per germline, CDR1 KGHSH and CDR2 LQKENI. This CDR3 is built from 14 residues. CDR3 bases: TGTGCCAGCTCGTTACAGGGGACGAACACTGAAGCTTTCTTT. It specifies CASSLQGTNTEAFF.

This sequence joins TRBV12-3 or TRBV12-4 and TRBJ2-1, with D perhaps being TRBD1 or TRBD2 (5 bases each). The CDR3 length is 17 residues. Trimming shortened V by 3 bases and J by 1 base, and 16 bases separated the two germline ends. DNA for the CDR3: TGTGCCAGCAGTTTTCCGGCTAGACAGCGGTCCTACAATGAGCAGTTCTTC. Encoded protein: CASSFPARQRSYNEQFF.

The J gene is TRBJ1-2, the V gene TRBV24-1, with TRBD1 as a possible D gene (5 bases). With 7 bases removed from V and 0 bases from J, the gap between germline ends came to 14 bases. The CDR3 consists of 15 residues. Germline CDR1 and CDR2: KGHDR and SFDVKD. The CDR3 region is CATRDKSPTNYGYTF. DNA for the CDR3: TGTGCCACCAGGGACAAGAGCCCTACTAACTATGGCTACACCTTC.

This chain links TRBV5-1 with TRBJ2-7, with 9 bases aligning to TRBD2. With V trimmed by 0 bases and J by 2 bases, 9 bases remained unmatched. CDR1 SGHRS and CDR2 YFSETQ come from the germline V gene. CDR3 length equals 17 residues. In nucleotides, the CDR3 is TGCGCCAGCAGCTTGGACTTCCTGACTAGCGGAGCCTACGAGCAGTACTTC. Encoded protein: CASSLDFLTSGAYEQYF.

This clonotype showed up just a few times. This chain links TRBV18 with TRBJ2-1; D is undetermined. CDR3 length: 13 amino acids. Trimming shortened V by 3 bases and J by 5 bases, and 8 bases separated the two germline ends. Germline assignment: CDR1 KGHSH and CDR2 LQKENI. CDR3: CASSPDLDNEQFF. The CDR3 coding sequence is TGTGCCAGCTCACCCGACCTCGACAATGAGCAGTTCTTC.

This clonotype was recorded at least ten times. This chain connects TRBV7-9 to TRBJ2-5; D is ambiguous. There are 17 residues in the CDR3. V was cut by 3 bases and J by 1 base, with 18 bases left in between. The germline V gene has CDR1 SEHNR and CDR2 FQNEAQ (reference sequence). CDR3: CASSLSGLGHSQETQYF. CDR3 sequence (DNA): TGTGCCAGCAGCTTGTCGGGTCTTGGCCATAGCCAAGAGACCCAGTACTTC.

Details on this clonotype: This clone may be a read error of a much larger clone one base away. The V call is TRBV7-3, the J call TRBJ2-1; TRBD2 agrees at 9 bases. The CDR3 spans 12 residues. With V trimmed by 5 bases and J by 14 bases, 7 bases remained unmatched. The germline CDR1 and CDR2 sequences are SGHTA and FQGTGA. CDR3 region: CASSTQRGVEFF. CDR3 DNA sequence: TGTGCCAGCAGCACCCAGCGGGGGGTGGAGTTCTTC.

This clonotype was counted only a few times. The chain joins TRBV7-3 to TRBJ1-1; the match to TRBD1 covers 9 bases. V shed 0 bases and J 0 bases; nucleotides not matched to a gene: 8. The germline V gene encodes CDR1 SGHTA and CDR2 FQGTGA. The CDR3 spans 18 residues. In DNA form, the CDR3 reads TGTGCCAGCAGCTTAACGCGTCCGGGACAGGGTCTGAACACTGAAGCTTTCTTT. Translation gives CASSLTRPGQGLNTEAFF. Supplemented by reference TRBV7-3 and TRBJ1-1, the full variable domain reads GAGVSQTPSNKVTEKGKYVELRCDPISGHTALYWYRQSLGQGPEFLIYFQGTGAADDSGLPNDRFFAVRPEGSVSTLKIQRTERGDSAVYLCASSLTRPGQGLNTEAFFGQGTRLTVV.

V is TRBV12-3 or TRBV12-4 and J is TRBJ2-1; tentative D call: TRBD1 (6 bases). V lost 3 bases and J 8 bases, leaving 17 bases between the germline ends. The CDR3 is 15 amino acids. The CDR3 nucleotides read TGTGCCAGCAGTTTTAGGGGGTCCTCCACACATGAGCAGTTCTTC. Its translation is CASSFRGSSTHEQFF.

The chain has TRBV13 and TRBJ2-3; the match to TRBD1 covers 7 bases. This CDR3 is built from 16 residues. Trimming cost V 5 bases and J 2 bases; bases outside gene matches: 10. The V gene's germline CDR1 is PRHDT and CDR2 FYEKMQ (reference sequence). The CDR3 spells CASSPWGQRHTDTQYF. CDR3 sequence (DNA): TGTGCCAGCAGCCCGTGGGGACAGCGACACACAGATACGCAGTATTTT.

Only a few counts were recorded for this clonotype. The gene calls are TRBV19 and TRBJ1-5, with D possibly TRBD1 on 5 matching bases. Trimming removed 7 bases at V and 6 bases at J, with 10 bases between. The CDR3 contains 12 residues. Germline V gene sequence: CDR1 LNHDA, CDR2 SQIVND (reference sequence). CDR3 region: CASNQGTQPQHF. For the CDR3, the DNA is TGTGCCAGTAATCAGGGAACTCAGCCCCAGCATTTT.

The chain is built from TRBV29-1 and TRBJ2-7, with 10 bases matching TRBD2. Germline assignment: CDR1 SQVTM and CDR2 ANQGSEA. The CDR3 spans 13 residues. The J segment lost 2 bases and the V segment lost 7 bases, leaving 5 bases of the junction unmatched. DNA for the CDR3: TGCAGCGCCATAGCGGGGGGACCCTACGAGCAGTACTTC. Protein sequence: CSAIAGGPYEQYF.

The V gene is TRBV20-1, the J gene TRBJ2-2; 8 bases are a match to TRBD1. Germline CDR1 DFQATT, CDR2 SNEGSKA (reference sequence). The CDR3 covers 14 residues. V lost 6 bases and J lost 4; bases outside the gene matches: 7. The CDR3 spells CSADRGAGTGELFF. In DNA, the CDR3 is TGCAGTGCCGACAGGGGCGCTGGCACCGGGGAGCTGTTTTTT.

Only a few counts were recorded for this clonotype. V usage is TRBV20-1 and J usage is TRBJ1-5, with a possible D match to TRBD1 (6 bases). V was shortened by 3 bases and J by 0 bases, with 24 bases between the two germline ends. The CDR3 has 19 residues. Per the germline V gene, CDR1 is DFQATT and CDR2 is SNEGSKA (reference sequence). This CDR3 is CSASTSPIQGSLSNQPQHF. In nucleotides, the CDR3 is TGCAGTGCTAGCACCTCCCCGATACAGGGAAGTCTTAGCAATCAGCCCCAGCATTTT.